This is a list of T cell receptor beta chains from one sample in a study of blood T cell repertoires in COVID-19. Sequenced by immunoSEQ multiplex PCR; TCRdb stores in-frame clones only, minus some. Found here are 65,000 to 80,000 clones, 70% to 90% of them singletons; the top ten hold roughly 4.4%. Sequenced sample: peripheral blood. These receptors came from a man in his fifties with active COVID-19. The CDR3 runs from the conserved cysteine through the conserved F or W. A D gene is named only where the DNA matches it firmly. Only part of the rows carry a size: once, few, many, or a class if the clone is expanded.

V gene	CDR3 length	D gene	clone size	J gene	CDR3 DNA	CDR3 protein
TRBV7-2	13	TRBD1	-	TRBJ1-2	TGTGCCAGCAGCTTAAGTGTCAGGGGGGGCTACACCTTC	CASSLSVRGGYTF
TRBV11-1	13	-	-	TRBJ1-2	TGTGCCAGCAGCCAAGGCGGGACGATTGGCTACACCTTC	CASSQGGTIGYTF
TRBV6-5	13	-	once	TRBJ1-6	TGTGCCAGCAGGGCAGGGGTTAATTCACCCCTCCACTTT	CASRAGVNSPLHF
TRBV28	14	-	-	TRBJ2-1	TGTGCCAGTCTTGATGACGGGGCCTACAATGAGCAGTTCTTC	CASLDDGAYNEQFF
TRBV5-4	15	TRBD1	once	TRBJ1-5	TGTGCCAGCAGCTTCCAGGGGGCCGGCAATCAGCCCCAGCATTTT	CASSFQGAGNQPQHF
TRBV5-1	15	TRBD1	-	TRBJ1-4	TGCGCCAGCAGCCCCGTCGGGACAGGGGGCGCTCAACTGTTTTTT	CASSPVGTGGAQLFF
TRBV11-2	15	TRBD2	-	TRBJ2-1	TGTGCCAGCAGCTTCAGCGGGGGGTCCTACAATGAGCAGTTCTTC	CASSFSGGSYNEQFF
TRBV2	15	-	-	TRBJ2-5	TGTGCCAGCAGTGAAGCGCAGATCTCGTTAGAGACCCAGTACTTC	CASSEAQISLETQYF
TRBV5-4	16	-	-	TRBJ2-5	TGTGCCAGCAGCTTGGCCGGATGGGCAGGGTCAGAGACCCAGTACTTC	CASSLAGWAGSETQYF
TRBV5-1	14	TRBD2	-	TRBJ2-1	TGCGCCAGCCGACTAGCGGACTCCTACAATGAGCAGTTCTTC	CASRLADSYNEQFF
TRBV7-9	13	-	-	TRBJ2-5	TGTGCCAGCAGCTTATCAGGGGCCGGGACCCAGTACTTC	CASSLSGAGTQYF
TRBV27	17	-	-	TRBJ2-5	TGTGCCAGCAGCAACGACAGCTGGTATAGGCGGCAAGAGACCCAGTACTTC	CASSNDSWYRRQETQYF
TRBV7-3	14	-	once	TRBJ2-2	TGTGCCAGCAGCGTGGCAGGGTACACCGGGGAGCTGTTTTTT	CASSVAGYTGELFF
TRBV5-1	14	TRBD1	-	TRBJ1-1	TGCGCCAGCAGCACCAGGGGGCTGAACACTGAAGCTTTCTTT	CASSTRGLNTEAFF
TRBV11-2	14	-	-	TRBJ2-7	TGTGCCAGCAGCTTAGAAAGCCTCTCCTACGAGCAGTACTTC	CASSLESLSYEQYF
TRBV5-6	16	TRBD1	-	TRBJ1-3	TGTGCCAGCAGCGAACGGGGGACAGGTCATGCGGACACCATATATTTT	CASSERGTGHADTIYF
TRBV7-8	17	-	-	TRBJ1-3	TGTGCCAGCAGCTCGATAGGAGGGTCCCAGCCCCGAAACACCATATATTTT	CASSSIGGSQPRNTIYF
TRBV28	15	TRBD1	few	TRBJ1-5	TGTGCCAGCAGTTTAAGTAAAGACAGGGTTCAGCCCCAGCATTTT	CASSLSKDRVQPQHF